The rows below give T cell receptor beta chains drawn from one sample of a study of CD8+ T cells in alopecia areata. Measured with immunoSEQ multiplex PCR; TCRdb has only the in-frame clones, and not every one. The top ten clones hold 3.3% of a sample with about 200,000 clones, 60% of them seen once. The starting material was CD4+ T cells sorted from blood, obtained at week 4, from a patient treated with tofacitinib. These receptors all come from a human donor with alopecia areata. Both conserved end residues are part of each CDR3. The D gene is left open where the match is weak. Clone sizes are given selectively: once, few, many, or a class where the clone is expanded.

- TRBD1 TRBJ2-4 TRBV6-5 TGTGCCAGCAACCAGTGGGCAACAGGGGACATTCAGTACTTC CASNQWATGDIQYF
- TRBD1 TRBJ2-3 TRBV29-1 TGCAGCGTGAAGGGGGGACAGGGGGAAACGCAGTATTTT CSVKGGQGETQYF
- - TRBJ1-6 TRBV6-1 TGTGCCAGCACTACTCGACACCTCGGGGATTCACCCCTCCACTTT CASTTRHLGDSPLHF
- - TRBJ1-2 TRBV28 TGTGCCAGCAGTTTAGCCCCTCAGGGTAATGGCTACACCTTC CASSLAPQGNGYTF
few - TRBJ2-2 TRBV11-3 TGTGCCAGCAGCTTAGTACTCTTGAGCACCGGGGAGCTGTTTTTT CASSLVLLSTGELFF
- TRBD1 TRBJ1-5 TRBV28 TGTGCCAGCAGTTTCACCCAGGGGGTGGGATATAGCAATCAGCCCCAGCATTTT CASSFTQGVGYSNQPQHF
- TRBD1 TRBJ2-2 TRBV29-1 TGCAGCGTTGTACAGGGGGCCACGAACACCGGGGAGCTGTTTTTT CSVVQGATNTGELFF
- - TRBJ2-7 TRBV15 TGTGCCACCAGCAGAGTTTCCTCACCCGGGGGACACTCCTACGAGCAGTACTTC CATSRVSSPGGHSYEQYF
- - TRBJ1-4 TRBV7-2 TGTGCCAGCAGCTTAAGACCGACTGGGGCAACTAATGAAAAACTGTTTTTT CASSLRPTGATNEKLFF
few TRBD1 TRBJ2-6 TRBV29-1 TGCAGCGTGGCCCGGGACAGCTCTGGGGCCAACGTCCTGACTTTC CSVARDSSGANVLTF
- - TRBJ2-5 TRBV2 TGTGCCAGCAGTGAGCCCTCGGCAGGGCGAGGTCAAGAGACCCAGTACTTC CASSEPSAGRGQETQYF
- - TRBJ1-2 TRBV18 TGTGCCAGCTCACTGGGTGAAGGAGGCTACACCTTC CASSLGEGGYTF
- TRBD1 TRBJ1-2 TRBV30 TGTGCCTGGAGTCAGGGGGCAGTAAGGGATGGCTACACCTTC CAWSQGAVRDGYTF
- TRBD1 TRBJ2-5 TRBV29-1 TGCAGCGTTCGACAGGGCTACACCCAAGAGACCCAGTACTTC CSVRQGYTQETQYF
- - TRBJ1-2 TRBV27 TGTGCCAGCAGTTTCAGGGAGTTGGGCTATGGCTACACCTTC CASSFRELGYGYTF
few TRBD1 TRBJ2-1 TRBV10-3 TGTGCCATCAGCCGACAGGGGAATAAGGACAATGAGCAGTTCTTC CAISRQGNKDNEQFF
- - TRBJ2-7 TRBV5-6 TGTGCCAGCAGCGCTAAAGGGGTGATCTACGAGCAGTACTTC CASSAKGVIYEQYF
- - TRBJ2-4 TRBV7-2 TGTGCCAGCAGCCCCCGAAGGGTAGGGGACATCGCCAAAAACATTCAGTACTTC CASSPRRVGDIAKNIQYF
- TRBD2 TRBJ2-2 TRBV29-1 TGCAGCGTTGGGGGGAGGGGCTTGCGAGACACCGGGGAGCTGTTTTTT CSVGGRGLRDTGELFF
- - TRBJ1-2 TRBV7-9 TGTGCCAGCAGCTTAGGGAGCGGCTACACCTTC CASSLGSGYTF
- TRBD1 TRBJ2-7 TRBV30 TGTGCCTGGAGTGCGCGTTCGACAGGGTTCTACGAGCAGTACTTC CAWSARSTGFYEQYF
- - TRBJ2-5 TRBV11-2 TGTGCCAGCAGCTTATGGCTGGAAGAGACCCAGTACTTC CASSLWLEETQYF
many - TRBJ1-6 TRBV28 TGTGCCAGCAGTCCCATTAAGGGGCAGGGGTCAGGCTCACCCCTCCACTTT CASSPIKGQGSGSPLHF
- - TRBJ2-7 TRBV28 TGTGCCAGCAGTGTTCTGTACGAGCAGTACTTC CASSVLYEQYF
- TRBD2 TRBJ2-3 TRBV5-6 TGTGCCAGCAGCAGCAGCGGGGGCACAGATACGCAGTATTTT CASSSSGGTDTQYF
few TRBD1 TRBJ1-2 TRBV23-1 TGCGCCATGGACAGGGAGGTTTATGGCTACACCTTC CAMDREVYGYTF
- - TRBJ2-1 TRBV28 TGTGCCAGCAGTTTCCCCGGACTACGCGGAGAGCAGTTCTTC CASSFPGLRGEQFF
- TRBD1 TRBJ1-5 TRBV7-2 TGTGCCAGCAGCTTAGGCCCGGGACAGGGGGCCCAGCATTTT CASSLGPGQGAQHF
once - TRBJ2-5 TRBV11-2 TGTGCCAGCAGCCTAGGCGGGCTTCAAGAGACCCAGTACTTC CASSLGGLQETQYF
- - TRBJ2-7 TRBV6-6 TGTGCCAGCAGTTACTCTTCGAGGGCGTCCTACGAGCAGTACTTC CASSYSSRASYEQYF
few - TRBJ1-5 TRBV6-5 TGTGCCAGCAGTTGGTCGTCAGGCAATCAGCCCCAGCATTTT CASSWSSGNQPQHF
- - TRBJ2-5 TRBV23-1 TGCGCCAGCAGTCACCGAGTTGGGGGGTACCAAGAGACCCAGTACTTC CASSHRVGGYQETQYF
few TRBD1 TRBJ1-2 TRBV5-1 TGCGCCAGCAGCTCGCCGGGACAGTCTTATGGCTACACCTTC CASSSPGQSYGYTF
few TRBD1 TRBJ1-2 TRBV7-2 TGTGCCAGCAGCCCAAGCGGGACAGCATATGGCTACACCTTC CASSPSGTAYGYTF
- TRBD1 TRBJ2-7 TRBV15 TGTGCCACCAGCAGAGATCGGGCAGGGGGCATGGACGAGCAGTACTTC CATSRDRAGGMDEQYF
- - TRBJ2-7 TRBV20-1 TGCAGTGCCGTCCGTTACGGCGAGCAGTACTTC CSAVRYGEQYF
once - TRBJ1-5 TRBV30 TGTGCCTGGAGTAAGGGTAGCAATCAGCCCCAGCATTTT CAWSKGSNQPQHF
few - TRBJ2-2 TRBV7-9 TGTGCCAGCAGCTTAGGCCCCGGGGAGCTGTTTTTT CASSLGPGELFF
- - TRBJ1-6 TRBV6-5 TGTGCCAGCAGCCTCAGATCATCACCCCTCCACTTT CASSLRSSPLHF
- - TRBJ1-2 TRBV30 TGTGCCTGGAGTCCACAGGGTGACTATGGCTACACCTTC CAWSPQGDYGYTF
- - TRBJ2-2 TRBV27 TGTGCCAGCAGTCTTGACACCGGGGAGCTGTTTTTT CASSLDTGELFF
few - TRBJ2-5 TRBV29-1 TGCAGCGTTAGGCAGAACCAAGAGACCCAGTACTTC CSVRQNQETQYF
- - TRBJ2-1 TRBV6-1 TGTGCCAGCAGTGATAGTGACGGCAATGAGCAGTTCTTC CASSDSDGNEQFF
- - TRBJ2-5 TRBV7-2 TGTGCCAGCAGCTTAGGCCCTACGGAGACCCAGTACTTC CASSLGPTETQYF
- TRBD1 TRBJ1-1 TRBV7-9 TGTGCCAGCAGCTCAGACAGGGACATGAACACTGAAGCTTTCTTT CASSSDRDMNTEAFF
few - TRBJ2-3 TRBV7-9 TGTGCCAGCAGCTCCAGGACAGTCGGGGGAGATACGCAGTATTTT CASSSRTVGGDTQYF
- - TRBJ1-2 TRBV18 TGTGCCAGCTCACCAAGTAGGGAGTATGGCTACACCTTC CASSPSREYGYTF
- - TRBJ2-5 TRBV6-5 TGTGCCAGCAGCTCTAGGCTGTCCGAGACCCAGTACTTC CASSSRLSETQYF
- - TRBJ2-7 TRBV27 TGTGCCAGCAGTTCTTCCCGGCACTCCTACGAGCAGTACTTC CASSSSRHSYEQYF